Described below is a single TCR beta chain sequence and its context. The antigen is unknown. TCRdb re-called the reads with MiXCR, one entry per CDR3 protein. The sample has approximately 120,000 distinct CDR3 sequences; under 30% are singletons. There are 16 residues in the CDR3. CDR1 and CDR2 (germline): SGHDT, YYEEEE. Trimming removed 4 bases from V and 6 bases from J; junction bases left unmatched: 8. This specimen belongs to a study of T cell repertoires in cytomegalovirus infection. Study-wide background: Both recently identified HLA-C-restricted and well-studied HLA-B-restricted CMV epitopes were used in the study. It was the public TCR beta signatures that indicated both CMV infection and matching HLA type. Study-wide results and limits: Across the ex vivo response, the dominant clonotypes were HLA-C-restricted CMV-specific TCR beta clonotypes. The study identified carriers of CMV plus the relevant HLA from cumulative public TCR beta family frequency.

This clonotype was obtained from a human donor in good health (CMV status not recorded). Some clones in this sample may be carry-over from other donors' samples. The chain uses TRBV5-6 and TRBJ2-1; 12 bases are shared with TRBD2. The sample in question was CD8+ T cells from cultured PBMCs, obtained from culture after CMV antigen stimulation. Written as DNA, the CDR3 is TGTGCCAGCAGCCCGGCTAGCGGGGGGGTTGCCAATGAGCAGTTCTTC. Amino acid sequence: CASSPASGGVANEQFF.